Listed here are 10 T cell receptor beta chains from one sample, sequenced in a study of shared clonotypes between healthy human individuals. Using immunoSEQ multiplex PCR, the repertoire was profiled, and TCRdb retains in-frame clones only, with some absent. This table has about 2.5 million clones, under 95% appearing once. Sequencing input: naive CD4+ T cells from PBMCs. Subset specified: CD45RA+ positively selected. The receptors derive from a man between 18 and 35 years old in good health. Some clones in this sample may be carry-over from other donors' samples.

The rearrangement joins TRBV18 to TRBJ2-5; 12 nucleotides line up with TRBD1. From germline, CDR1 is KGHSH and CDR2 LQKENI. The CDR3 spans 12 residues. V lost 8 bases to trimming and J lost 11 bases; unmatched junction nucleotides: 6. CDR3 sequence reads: CASTGTGGPQYF. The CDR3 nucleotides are TGTGCCAGCACAGGGACAGGGGGCCCACAGTACTTC.

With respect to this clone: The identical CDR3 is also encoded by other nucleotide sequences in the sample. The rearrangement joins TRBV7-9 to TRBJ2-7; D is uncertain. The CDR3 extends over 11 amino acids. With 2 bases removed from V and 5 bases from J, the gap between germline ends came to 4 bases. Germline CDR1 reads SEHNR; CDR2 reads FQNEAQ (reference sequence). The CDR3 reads CASSLRDEQYF. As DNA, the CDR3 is TGTGCCAGCAGCTTACGAGACGAGCAGTACTTC.

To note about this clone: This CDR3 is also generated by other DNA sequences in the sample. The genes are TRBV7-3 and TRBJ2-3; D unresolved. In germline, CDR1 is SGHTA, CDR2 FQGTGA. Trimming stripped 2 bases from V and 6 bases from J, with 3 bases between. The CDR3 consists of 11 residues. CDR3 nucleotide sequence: TGTGCCAGCAGCTTACGGGATACGCAGTATTTT. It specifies CASSLRDTQYF.

The CDR3 region has the DNA TGTGCCAGCAGTTACTCCCTTCGGACGGTAGAAAAACTGTTTTTT. Its translation is CASSYSLRTVEKLFF. The chain links TRBV6-5 to TRBJ1-4; D call uncertain. In germline, CDR1 is MNHEY, CDR2 SVGAGI. Trimming removed 0 bases at V and 8 bases at J, with 13 bases between. This CDR3 spans 15 amino acids.

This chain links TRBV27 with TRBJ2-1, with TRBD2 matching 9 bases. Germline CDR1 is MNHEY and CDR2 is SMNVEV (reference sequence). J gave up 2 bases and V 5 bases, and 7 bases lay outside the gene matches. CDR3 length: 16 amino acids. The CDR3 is CASSIRLAAAYNEQFF. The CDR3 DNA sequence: TGTGCCAGCAGTATACGACTAGCGGCCGCCTACAATGAGCAGTTCTTC.

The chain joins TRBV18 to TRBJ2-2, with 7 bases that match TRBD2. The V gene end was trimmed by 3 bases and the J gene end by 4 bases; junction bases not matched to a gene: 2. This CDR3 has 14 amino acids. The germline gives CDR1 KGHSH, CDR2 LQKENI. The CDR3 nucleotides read TGTGCCAGCTCACCGCCTAGCGGCACCGGGGAGCTGTTTTTT. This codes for CASSPPSGTGELFF.

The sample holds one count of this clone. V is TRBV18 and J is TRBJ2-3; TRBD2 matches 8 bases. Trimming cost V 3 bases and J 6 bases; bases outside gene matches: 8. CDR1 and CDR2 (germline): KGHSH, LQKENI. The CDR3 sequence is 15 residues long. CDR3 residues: CASSPRAGGGDTQYF. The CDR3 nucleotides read TGTGCCAGCTCACCGAGGGCGGGAGGTGGCGATACGCAGTATTTT. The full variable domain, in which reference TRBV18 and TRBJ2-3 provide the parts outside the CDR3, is NAGVMQNPRHLVRRRGQEARLRCSPMKGHSHVYWYRQLPEEGLKFMVYLQKENIIDESGMPKERFSAEFPKEGPSILRIQQVVRGDSAAYFCASSPRAGGGDTQYFGPGTRLTVL.

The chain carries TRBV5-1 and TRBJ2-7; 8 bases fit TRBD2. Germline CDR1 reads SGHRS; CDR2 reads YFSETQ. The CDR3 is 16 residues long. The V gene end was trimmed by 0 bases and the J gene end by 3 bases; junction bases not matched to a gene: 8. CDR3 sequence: CASSLAAGRGIYEQYF. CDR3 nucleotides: TGCGCCAGCAGCTTGGCCGCCGGGAGGGGAATCTACGAGCAGTACTTC.

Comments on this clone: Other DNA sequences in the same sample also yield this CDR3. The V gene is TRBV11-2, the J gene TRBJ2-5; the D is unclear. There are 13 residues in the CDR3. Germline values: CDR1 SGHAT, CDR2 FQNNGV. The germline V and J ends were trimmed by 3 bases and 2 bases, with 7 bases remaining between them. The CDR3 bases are TGTGCCAGCAGCTTTTCAGGTCAAGAGACCCAGTACTTC. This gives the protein CASSFSGQETQYF. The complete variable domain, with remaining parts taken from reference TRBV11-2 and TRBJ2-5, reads EAGVAQSPRYKIIEKRQSVAFWCNPISGHATLYWYQQILGQGPKLLIQFQNNGVVDDSQLPKDRFSAERLKGVDSTLKIQPAKLEDSAVYLCASSFSGQETQYFGPGTRLLVL.

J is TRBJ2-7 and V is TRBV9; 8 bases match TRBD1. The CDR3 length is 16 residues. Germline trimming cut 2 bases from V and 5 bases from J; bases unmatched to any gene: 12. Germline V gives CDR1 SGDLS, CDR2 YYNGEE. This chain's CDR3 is CASSVAPAGGSDEQYF. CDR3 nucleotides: TGTGCCAGCAGCGTCGCCCCGGCAGGGGGCTCGGACGAGCAGTACTTC.